This TCR beta chain was captured by sequencing in a study of blood T cell repertoires in COVID-19 (dated by TCRdb to about 2020). A note on the overall study: Collaborator samples came from the United States, Italy and Spain and covered acute and convalescent phases of COVID-19. The material from the prospective study consisted of cDNA or gDNA derived from T cells, B-cell-depleted T cells, or PBMCs. The dataset comprised deeply sampled blood TCRbeta repertoires from subjects exposed to, actively infected with, or recovered from COVID-19. The repertoires were released in a freely available public database meant as a resource for research on the immune response to SARS-CoV-2. The samples were drawn from two sources: the first 160 participants of the ongoing ImmuneRACE study, and approximately 1,300 subjects contributed by 6 global collaborators. The sample metadata nearly always contained a de-identified subject ID, COVID-19 status, age in years and sex. Where HLA class I and class II types were available, the types were taken from metadata supplied by the sample provider, not from assay-based typing.

What the authors observed across the whole study: How much clinical and demographic metadata was included differed by source and by participant, and the metadata was provided uncurated.

Participants in the prospective study were aged about 18 to 90 years, lived in about two dozen United States geographic areas, and enrolled through a virtual design. Cohort assignment in the prospective study relied on participant-reported clinical history from a screening survey and a study questionnaire. Exposed participants were defined as having been in contact with someone with a PCR-confirmed or clinician-diagnosed COVID-19 case within 2 weeks of study entry. Mobile phlebotomists in the prospective study collected whole blood, serum and a nasopharyngeal or oropharyngeal swab from every participant. Prospective study participants could optionally give additional blood draws and questionnaires over an approximately 2-month period. Before DNA extraction, prospective study blood samples were shipped either frozen or at room temperature. TCRbeta CDR3 regions were amplified from genomic DNA by means of the immunoSEQ Assay, a bias-controlled multiplex PCR. The authors processed their data as follows. Within the assay, amplification of reference gene primers was used to estimate how many nucleated cells each sample contained. Sequence reads were collapsed and filtered to measure the absolute abundance of every unique TCRbeta CDR3 rearrangement. For each sample, productive Simpson clonality was calculated by taking the square root of Simpson's diversity index across productive rearrangements. TCRdb holds this immuneACCESS table with in-frame rearrangements only. Some clones are missing; in checked studies, unresolved V genes explain under half, and the rest has no known cause. The V and J calls and clone size come from that table; D and trimming were worked out from the DNA. Here the sample has about 200,000 clones; 83% occur a single time. The leading ten clones occupy nearly 5% of the sample.

Turning to this clone: It has no known antigen specificity. The sample holds no much larger clone one base away, and base qualities are not on file.

Sequences SGHTA (CDR1) and FQGNSA (CDR2) are obtained from the germline V gene. The CDR3, cysteine through phenylalanine, is 13 amino acids long. The kept DNA is CDR3 alone, 39 bases in frame from the first base. V gives up 5 bases and J gives up 6 bases, and the segment between their germline ends measures 13 bases. The specimen sequenced was PBMCs or T cells enriched from blood (not recorded which). This receptor was taken from a woman between 45 and 65 years old who had been exposed to COVID-19. In this chain, TRBV7-2 is recombined with TRBJ1-2; perhaps TRBD1 is the D gene, with 6 bases matching. The CDR3 has the sequence CASSPQGNNGYTF. Read as DNA, the sequence is TGTGCCAGCAGCCCACAGGGAAATAATGGCTACACCTTC.